Reported below is one T cell receptor beta chain. Profiling relied on immunoSEQ multiplex PCR, and the TCRdb table lists in-frame clones only, not all of them. The sample includes tens of thousands of clones, 93% of them seen just once. This sample is drawn from a study of CD4 T cells in relation to SARS-CoV-2 and coronaviruses. Unexposed donor CD4+ T cells date from about 2010-2019, before the COVID-19 pandemic. This CDR3 has 14 amino acids. Per the germline V gene, CDR1 is MNHEY and CDR2 is SVGAGI. Trimming cost V 6 bases and J 5 bases; bases outside gene matches: 5. The rearrangement joins TRBV6-5 to TRBJ1-4, with 8 bases aligning to TRBD1. The sequence was collected from a human donor in good health. The sample comprised naive CD4+ T cells from PBMCs. Subset given: naive CD4+ T cells isolated by negative enrichment. CDR3 nucleotide sequence: TGTGCCAGCAGGGACTGGGACAGGAATGAAAAACTGTTTTTT. Its translation is CASRDWDRNEKLFF.